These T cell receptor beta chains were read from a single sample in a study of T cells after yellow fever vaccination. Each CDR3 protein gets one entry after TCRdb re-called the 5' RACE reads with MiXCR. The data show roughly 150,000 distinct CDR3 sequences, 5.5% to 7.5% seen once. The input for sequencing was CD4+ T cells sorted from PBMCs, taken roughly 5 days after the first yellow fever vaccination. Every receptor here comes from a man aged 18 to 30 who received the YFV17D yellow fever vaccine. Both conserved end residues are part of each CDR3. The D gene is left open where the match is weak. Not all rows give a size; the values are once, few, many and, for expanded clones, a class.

cdr3_aa: CASSQEGTSGGGEQFF
cdr3_nt: TGTGCCAGCAGCCAAGAAGGGACTAGCGGGGGGGGTGAGCAGTTCTTC
v_call: TRBV4-2
clone_size: .
j_call: TRBJ2-1
d_call: TRBD2

cdr3_aa: CASSLVTSGANVLTF
cdr3_nt: TGCGCCAGCAGCTTGGTGACCTCTGGGGCCAACGTCCTGACTTTC
v_call: TRBV5-1
clone_size: .
j_call: TRBJ2-6
d_call: .

cdr3_aa: CASRGTSGSDTQYF
cdr3_nt: TGTGCCAGCAGGGGGACTAGCGGATCAGATACGCAGTATTTT
v_call: TRBV12-3/TRBV12-4
clone_size: many
j_call: TRBJ2-3
d_call: TRBD2

cdr3_aa: CAISESAGVETQYF
cdr3_nt: TGTGCCATCAGTGAGAGTGCCGGGGTAGAGACCCAGTACTTC
v_call: TRBV10-3
clone_size: many
j_call: TRBJ2-5
d_call: .

cdr3_aa: CSGLRGGANTGELFF
cdr3_nt: TGCAGTGGGCTCCGAGGGGGGGCGAACACCGGGGAGCTGTTTTTT
v_call: TRBV20-1
clone_size: few
j_call: TRBJ2-2
d_call: .

cdr3_aa: CASSYGDLGEQFF
cdr3_nt: TGCGCCAGCAGCTATGGGGATTTAGGGGAGCAGTTCTTC
v_call: TRBV4-3
clone_size: many
j_call: TRBJ2-1
d_call: .

cdr3_aa: CASSVGGSYNSPLHF
cdr3_nt: TGTGCCAGCAGCGTAGGGGGCTCCTATAATTCACCCCTCCACTTT
v_call: TRBV9
clone_size: .
j_call: TRBJ1-6
d_call: .

cdr3_aa: CASSLRGRGYEQYF
cdr3_nt: TGTGCCAGCAGTTTAAGGGGGAGGGGTTACGAGCAGTACTTC
v_call: TRBV12-3/TRBV12-4
clone_size: many
j_call: TRBJ2-7
d_call: .

cdr3_aa: CSARARRGVSSPLHF
cdr3_nt: TGCAGTGCTAGAGCTCGCAGGGGGGTTAGTTCACCCCTCCACTTT
v_call: TRBV20-1
clone_size: .
j_call: TRBJ1-6
d_call: TRBD1

cdr3_aa: CAGGQGPDTQYF
cdr3_nt: TGTGCCGGGGGACAGGGCCCAGATACGCAGTATTTT
v_call: TRBV7-9
clone_size: many
j_call: TRBJ2-3
d_call: TRBD1

cdr3_aa: CASSLGPWGNNEQFF
cdr3_nt: TGTGCCAGCAGCTTGGGACCGTGGGGAAACAATGAGCAGTTCTTC
v_call: TRBV7-2
clone_size: .
j_call: TRBJ2-1
d_call: .

cdr3_aa: CASSRSTSGGRNEQFF
cdr3_nt: TGTGCCAGCAGCCGGAGTACTAGCGGGGGAAGGAATGAGCAGTTCTTC
v_call: TRBV13
clone_size: .
j_call: TRBJ2-1
d_call: TRBD2

cdr3_aa: CASSPTSRISSYNEQFF
cdr3_nt: TGCGCCAGCAGCCCCACCTCACGGATCAGCTCCTACAATGAGCAGTTCTTC
v_call: TRBV4-1
clone_size: many
j_call: TRBJ2-1
d_call: .

cdr3_aa: CASSVLRETQYF
cdr3_nt: TGTGCCAGCAGCGTGCTCAGGGAGACCCAGTACTTC
v_call: TRBV7-2
clone_size: many
j_call: TRBJ2-5
d_call: .

cdr3_aa: CASTRGGTTNEKLFF
cdr3_nt: TGTGCCAGCACCCGCGGGGGGACAACTAATGAAAAACTGTTTTTT
v_call: TRBV7-6
clone_size: many
j_call: TRBJ1-4
d_call: .

cdr3_aa: CAISELLGSEKLFF
cdr3_nt: TGTGCCATCAGTGAATTACTGGGGTCTGAAAAACTGTTTTTT
v_call: TRBV10-3
clone_size: many
j_call: TRBJ1-4
d_call: .